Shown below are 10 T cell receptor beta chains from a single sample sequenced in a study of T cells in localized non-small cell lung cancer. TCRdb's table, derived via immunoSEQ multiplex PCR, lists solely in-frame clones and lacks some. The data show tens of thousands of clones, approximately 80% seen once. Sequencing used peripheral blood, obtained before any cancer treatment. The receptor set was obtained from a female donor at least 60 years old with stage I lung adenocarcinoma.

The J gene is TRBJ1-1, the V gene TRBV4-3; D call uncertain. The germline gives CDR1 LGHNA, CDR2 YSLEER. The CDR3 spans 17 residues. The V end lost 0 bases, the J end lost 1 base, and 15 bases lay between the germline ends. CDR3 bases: TGCGCCAGCAGCCAAGATCTGAGGGATCTGGGGAACACTGAAGCTTTCTTT. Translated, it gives CASSQDLRDLGNTEAFF.

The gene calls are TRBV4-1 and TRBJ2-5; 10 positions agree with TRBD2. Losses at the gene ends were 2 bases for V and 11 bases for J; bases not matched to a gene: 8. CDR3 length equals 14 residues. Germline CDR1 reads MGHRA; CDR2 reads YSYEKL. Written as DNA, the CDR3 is TGCGCCAGCAGCCAACTCGCCGGACTAGCGGAACAGTACTTC. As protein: CASSQLAGLAEQYF.

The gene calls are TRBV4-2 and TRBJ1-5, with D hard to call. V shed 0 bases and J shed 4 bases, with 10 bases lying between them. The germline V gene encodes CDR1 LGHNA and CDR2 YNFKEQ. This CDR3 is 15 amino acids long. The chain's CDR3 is CASSQEATGNQPQHF. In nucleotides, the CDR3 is TGTGCCAGCAGCCAAGAGGCGACGGGGAATCAGCCCCAGCATTTT.

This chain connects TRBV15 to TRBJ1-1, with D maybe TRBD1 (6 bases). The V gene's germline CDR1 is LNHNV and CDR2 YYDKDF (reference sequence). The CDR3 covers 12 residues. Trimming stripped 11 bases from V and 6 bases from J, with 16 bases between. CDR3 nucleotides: TGTGCCGTTTCTCAGGGGTCCGCTGAAGCTTTCTTT. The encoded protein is CAVSQGSAEAFF.

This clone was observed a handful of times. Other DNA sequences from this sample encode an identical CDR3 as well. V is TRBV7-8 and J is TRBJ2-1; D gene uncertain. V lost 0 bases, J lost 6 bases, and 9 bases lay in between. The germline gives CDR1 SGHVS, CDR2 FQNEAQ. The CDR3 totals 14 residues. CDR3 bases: TGTGCCAGCAGCTTAGCTGGCAGTCCCAATGAGCAGTTCTTC. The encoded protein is CASSLAGSPNEQFF.

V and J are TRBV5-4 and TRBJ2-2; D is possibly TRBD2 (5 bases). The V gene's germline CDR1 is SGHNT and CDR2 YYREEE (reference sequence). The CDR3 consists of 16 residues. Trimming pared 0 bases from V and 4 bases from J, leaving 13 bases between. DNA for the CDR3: TGTGCCAGCAGCTTGGACCTGTCTGGAGGCACCGGGGAGCTGTTTTTT. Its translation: CASSLDLSGGTGELFF.

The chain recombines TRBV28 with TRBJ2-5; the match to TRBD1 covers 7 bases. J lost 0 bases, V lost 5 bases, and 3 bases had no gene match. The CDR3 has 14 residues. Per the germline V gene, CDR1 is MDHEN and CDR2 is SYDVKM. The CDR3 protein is CASSPQGNQETQYF. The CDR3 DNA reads TGTGCCAGCAGTCCACAGGGGAACCAAGAGACCCAGTACTTC.

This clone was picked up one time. The CDR3 coding sequence is TGTGCCAGCAGCATAGGTGGTGAGCAGTTCTTC. Translating it yields CASSIGGEQFF. The V and J genes are TRBV7-2 and TRBJ2-1; no firm D call. Trimming pared 5 bases from V and 9 bases from J, leaving 8 bases between. CDR3 length: 11 residues. CDR1 is SGHTA, CDR2 FQGNSA, per germline.

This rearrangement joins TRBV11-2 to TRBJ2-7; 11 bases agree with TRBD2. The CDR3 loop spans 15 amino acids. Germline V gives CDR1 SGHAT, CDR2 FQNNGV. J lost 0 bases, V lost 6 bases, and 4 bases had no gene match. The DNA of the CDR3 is TGTGCCAGCAGGCGGACTAGCGGGTCCTCCTACGAGCAGTACTTC. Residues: CASRRTSGSSYEQYF.

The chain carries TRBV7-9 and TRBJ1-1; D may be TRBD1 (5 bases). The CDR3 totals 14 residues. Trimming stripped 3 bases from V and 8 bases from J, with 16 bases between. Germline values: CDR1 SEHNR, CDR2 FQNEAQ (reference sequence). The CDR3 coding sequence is TGTGCCAGCAGCTTCTTGGGGGGAGGTAGAGAAGCTTTCTTT. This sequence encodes CASSFLGGGREAFF.